One sample yielded the 28 T cell receptor beta chains listed below, sequenced in a study of memory CD4+ T cells and cytomegalovirus serostatus. Single viable CD3+CD4+CD8-CD45RO+ cells were sorted as the memory CD4+ T cells. Clones were read by immunoSEQ multiplex PCR, and TCRdb kept only the in-frame ones, dropping some. The sample lists roughly 50,000 clones; less than 80% were seen once. The sequenced material came from memory CD4+ T cells from blood. The receptors come from an adult in good health and CMV-seronegative.

This rearrangement joins TRBV11-2 to TRBJ1-1, with 7 bases fitting TRBD1. V was pared by 6 bases and J by 7 bases, with 8 bases of the junction left unmatched. Looked up from germline, CDR1 is SGHAT and CDR2 is FQNNGV. The CDR3 runs 13 residues. CDR3 residues: CASSYTRDSEAFF. The CDR3, as DNA: TGTGCCAGCAGTTATACCCGGGACAGTGAAGCTTTCTTT.

The chain recombines TRBV18 with TRBJ2-7, with 9 nucleotides matching TRBD1. V lost 2 bases, J lost 3 bases, and 5 bases stayed unmatched. Looked up from germline, CDR1 is KGHSH and CDR2 is LQKENI. This CDR3 is built from 15 residues. In DNA form, the CDR3 reads TGTGCCAGCTCACCAGGTACAGGGGGCGGCTACGAGCAGTACTTC. Protein product: CASSPGTGGGYEQYF.

The chain employs TRBV19 and TRBJ1-4, with 7 bases aligning to TRBD1. With 7 bases clipped from V and 8 bases from J, the junction kept 10 bases outside the gene matches. The CDR3 is 14 amino acids. Germline V gives CDR1 LNHDA, CDR2 SQIVND (reference sequence). In nucleotides, the CDR3 is TGTGCCAGTACCCCGACAGGGAACTACGAAAAACTGTTTTTT. Amino acids: CASTPTGNYEKLFF.

This chain joins TRBV18 and TRBJ2-7, with D tentatively TRBD2 (5 bases). In germline, CDR1 is KGHSH, CDR2 LQKENI. The CDR3 totals 12 residues. Trimming left V 3 bases short and J 6 bases short, with 9 bases between. CDR3 loop: CASSPPGSEQYF. The CDR3 DNA sequence: TGTGCCAGCTCACCGCCGGGGAGCGAGCAGTACTTC.

V is TRBV6-5 and J is TRBJ1-4; 8 nucleotides align to TRBD1. Trimming took 6 bases from V and 7 from J; bases not matched to a gene: 10. CDR1 and CDR2 (germline): MNHEY, SVGAGI. The CDR3 has 15 amino acids. The CDR3 loop is CASSTNDRGIEKLFF. CDR3 nucleotide sequence: TGTGCCAGCAGCACTAACGACAGGGGAATTGAAAAACTGTTTTTT.

V and J are TRBV21-1 and TRBJ1-5. TRBV21-1 is a pseudogene segment. The CDR3 is 16 residues long. The CDR3 DNA reads as TGTGCCAGCAGCAAATGGCGGGCGAGGAGCAATCAGCCCCAGCATTTT. It is translated as CASSKWRARSNQPQHF.

The rearrangement joins TRBV18 to TRBJ1-1; D remains ambiguous. This CDR3 comprises 12 residues. The V gene lost 4 bases and the J gene lost 6 bases, with 9 bases spanning the gap. The V gene's germline CDR1 is KGHSH and CDR2 LQKENI. In DNA form, the CDR3 reads TGTGCCAGCTCACAGCAAGGGTCTGAAGCTTTCTTT. Protein sequence: CASSQQGSEAFF.

This clone was seen only a few times. The chain uses TRBV4-2 and TRBJ1-5, with D maybe TRBD1 (5 bases). The CDR3 contains 18 residues. V was shortened by 0 bases and J by 5 bases, with 20 bases between the two germline ends. Germline CDR1 and CDR2: LGHNA and YNFKEQ. The CDR3 loop is CASSQEEPRGDLYQPQHF. The CDR3 bases are TGTGCCAGCAGCCAAGAAGAGCCCCGAGGGGACCTATATCAGCCCCAGCATTTT.

This chain links TRBV18 with TRBJ2-3, with D unclear. Germline CDR1 KGHSH, CDR2 LQKENI. Trimming shortened V by 4 bases and J by 0 bases, and 11 bases separated the two germline ends. This CDR3 is 15 amino acids long. The CDR3 spells CASSLRGESTDTQYF. CDR3 bases: TGTGCCAGCTCACTTCGCGGAGAAAGCACAGATACGCAGTATTTT.

Here the CDR3 reads CASSSLRGSLNTEAFF. As DNA, the CDR3 is TGTGCCAGCAGCTCCCTCAGGGGTTCGTTGAACACTGAAGCTTTCTTT. The chain is built from TRBV11-2 and TRBJ1-1, with D possibly TRBD1 on 6 matching bases. The CDR3 is 16 amino acids. Per germline, CDR1 SGHAT and CDR2 FQNNGV. Trimming took 4 bases from V and 0 from J, leaving 15 bases between them.

The chain links TRBV28 to TRBJ1-1, with D uncertain. The germline V and J ends were trimmed by 4 bases and 6 bases, with 9 bases remaining between them. The germline V gene encodes CDR1 MDHEN and CDR2 SYDVKM. The length of the CDR3 is 12 residues. CDR3 in DNA: TGTGCCAGCAGTTCGCAACGCCCTGAAGCTTTCTTT. This codes for CASSSQRPEAFF.

The CDR3 protein is CAWSYHSHEQYF. CDR3 bases: TGTGCCTGGTCATACCATTCCCACGAGCAGTACTTC. The V call is TRBV30, the J call TRBJ2-7; D remains unclear. In germline, CDR1 is GTSNPN, CDR2 SVGIG (reference sequence). The CDR3 is 12 amino acids. V lost 5 bases, J lost 5 bases, and 13 bases lay in between.

The gene calls are TRBV18 and TRBJ2-3; 11 bases match TRBD2. V lost 6 bases to trimming and J lost 0 bases; unmatched junction nucleotides: 5. CDR3 length: 16 amino acids. Germline V gene data show CDR1 as KGHSH and CDR2 as LQKENI. The CDR3 bases are TGTGCCAGCTCGCCCACTAGCGGGGGAAGCACAGATACGCAGTATTTT. Its translation: CASSPTSGGSTDTQYF.

The V and J genes are TRBV18 and TRBJ1-4; D ambiguous. CDR1 is KGHSH, CDR2 LQKENI, per germline. V shed 3 bases and J shed 0 bases, with 11 bases lying between them. CDR3 length equals 16 residues. The CDR3 DNA follows: TGTGCCAGCTCACCGGCCCCAGTTGCAACTAATGAAAAACTGTTTTTT. The encoded protein is CASSPAPVATNEKLFF.

This clone has just a few counts. The J gene is TRBJ1-3, the V gene TRBV4-2; D is perhaps TRBD1 (6 bases). The CDR3 has 17 amino acids. Germline V gene sequence: CDR1 LGHNA, CDR2 YNFKEQ. The V end lost 0 bases, the J end lost 1 base, and 13 bases lay between the germline ends. CDR3 bases: TGTGCCAGCAGCCAAGATGCGGGGGCCCTATCTGGAAACACCATATATTTT. Translation gives CASSQDAGALSGNTIYF.

This clone was seen a few times. The chain uses TRBV4-1 and TRBJ2-1, with 12 bases fitting TRBD2. Trimming cost V 2 bases and J 3 bases; bases outside gene matches: 2. The V gene's germline CDR1 is MGHRA and CDR2 YSYEKL. The CDR3 runs 16 residues. The CDR3 DNA is TGCGCCAGCAGCCAATCTAGCGGGGGGGACTACAATGAGCAGTTCTTC. Translated, it gives CASSQSSGGDYNEQFF.

CDR3 sequence: CASSPQGLSNRGIATYGYTF. The CDR3 DNA sequence: TGTGCCAGCTCACCGCAGGGCCTTTCAAACAGGGGAATCGCCACATATGGCTACACCTTC. This rearrangement joins TRBV18 to TRBJ1-2; 7 nucleotides agree with TRBD1. Germline V lookup: CDR1 KGHSH, CDR2 LQKENI. CDR3 length: 20 amino acids. J was trimmed by 5 bases and V by 3 bases; bases with no gene match: 24.

The V and J genes are TRBV5-6 and TRBJ2-7, with 10 bases identical to TRBD1. The CDR3 spans 15 residues. J was trimmed by 6 bases and V by 4 bases; bases with no gene match: 10. Germline CDR1 is SGHDT and CDR2 is YYEEEE. DNA of the CDR3: TGTGCCAGCAGCCCCCTTGGACAGGGGGGTTCCGAGCAGTACTTC. Translated, it gives CASSPLGQGGSEQYF. Combining the CDR3 with reference TRBV5-6 and TRBJ2-7 gives the whole variable domain DAGVTQSPTHLIKTRGQQVTLRCSPKSGHDTVSWYQQALGQGPQFIFQYYEEEERQRGNFPDRFSGHQFPNYSSELNVNALLLGDSALYLCASSPLGQGGSEQYFGPGTRLTVT.

The chain is built from TRBV7-2 and TRBJ1-5; TRBD1 matches 8 bases. The trim removed 4 bases at V and 7 bases at J, leaving 3 bases unmatched. Germline CDR1 and CDR2: SGHTA and FQGNSA. The CDR3 extends over 13 amino acids. Here the CDR3 reads CASSSYRGQPQHF. As DNA, the CDR3 is TGTGCCAGCAGCTCTTACAGGGGGCAGCCCCAGCATTTT. The full variable domain, in which reference TRBV7-2 and TRBJ1-5 provide the parts outside the CDR3, is GAGVSQSPSNKVTEKGKDVELRCDPISGHTALYWYRQSLGQGLEFLIYFQGNSAPDKSGLPSDRFSAERTGGSVSTLTIQRTQQEDSAVYLCASSSYRGQPQHFGDGTRLSIL.

This chain joins TRBV6-5 and TRBJ1-2; no reliable D call. V was clipped by 4 bases and J by 2 bases, with 11 bases between them. The CDR3 spans 14 residues. Germline-derived CDR1 and CDR2 are MNHEY and SVGAGI. CDR3 in DNA: TGTGCCAGCAGTTCCCCGGCGGAGAACTATGGCTACACCTTC. Protein sequence: CASSSPAENYGYTF.

This clone appeared once. This chain uses TRBV14 with TRBJ2-1; D uncertain. Germline lookup yields CDR1 SGHDN and CDR2 FVKESK. CDR3 length: 13 amino acids. V was cut by 1 base and J by 5 bases, with 6 bases left in between. The CDR3 DNA is TGTGCCAGCAGCCAAGGCTATAACAATGAGCAGTTCTTC. Translated, it gives CASSQGYNNEQFF.

The sample holds a few counts of this clone. The chain recombines TRBV7-2 with TRBJ2-3; tentative D call: TRBD2 (5 bases). The germline V gene has CDR1 SGHTA and CDR2 FQGNSA. Trimming pared 6 bases from V and 2 bases from J, leaving 12 bases between. The CDR3 is 14 amino acids. The CDR3 reads CASSLTRDTDTQYF. CDR3 bases: TGTGCCAGCAGTTTAACTAGGGACACAGATACGCAGTATTTT.

The chain employs TRBV6-5 and TRBJ2-7; D possibly corresponds to TRBD1 (6 bases). Per the germline V gene, CDR1 is MNHEY and CDR2 is SVGAGI. CDR3 size: 16 residues. V was pared by 0 bases and J by 3 bases, with 15 bases between. CDR3 amino acids: CASSYSMSGQNYEQYF. For the CDR3, the DNA is TGTGCCAGCAGTTACTCGATGTCCGGACAGAACTACGAGCAGTACTTC.

The rearrangement joins TRBV30 to TRBJ2-3; 10 nucleotides agree with TRBD2. CDR1 GTSNPN and CDR2 SVGIG come from the germline V gene (reference sequence). V lost 3 bases, J lost 8 bases, and 11 bases stayed unmatched. This CDR3 comprises 15 residues. The CDR3 loop reads CAWRPSGSRWGTQYF. For the CDR3, the DNA is TGTGCCTGGAGACCTAGCGGGAGTCGATGGGGTACGCAGTATTTT.

As DNA, the CDR3 is TGTGCCAGCAGCCCAAGACAGGTGAACTATAATTCACCCCTCCACTTT. Translation: CASSPRQVNYNSPLHF. The chain employs TRBV5-6 and TRBJ1-6, with a possible D match to TRBD1 (6 bases). V lost 4 bases and J 3 bases, leaving 14 bases between the germline ends. Germline V lookup: CDR1 SGHDT, CDR2 YYEEEE. This CDR3 comprises 16 residues.

This chain links TRBV5-1 with TRBJ1-6, with D hard to call. The germline V gene has CDR1 SGHRS and CDR2 YFSETQ. There are 15 residues in the CDR3. Trimming removed 0 bases from V and 9 bases from J, with 13 bases in between. CDR3: CASSLVSGRGSPLHF. In DNA form, the CDR3 reads TGCGCCAGCAGCTTGGTTAGCGGACGAGGTTCACCCCTCCACTTT.

The V call is TRBV10-3, the J call TRBJ2-5, with D perhaps assigned TRBD1 or TRBD2 (6 bases each). V was pared by 10 bases and J by 1 base, with 16 bases between. The germline CDR1 and CDR2 sequences are ENHRY and SYGVKD. The CDR3 totals 14 residues. In nucleotides, the CDR3 is TGTGCCACCAGGTTGGGGGGCTCCCAAGAGACCCAGTACTTC. This gives the protein CATRLGGSQETQYF.

The rearrangement joins TRBV11-2 to TRBJ2-7, with 7 bases identical to TRBD1. Germline V gives CDR1 SGHAT, CDR2 FQNNGV. CDR3 length equals 15 residues. Losses at the gene ends were 4 bases for V and 3 bases for J; bases not matched to a gene: 9. CDR3 protein: CASSSPRDSLYEQYF. CDR3 nucleotides: TGTGCCAGCAGCTCCCCCCGGGACAGCCTCTACGAGCAGTACTTC.